This T cell receptor beta chain was profiled in a study of cytomegalovirus exposure and HLA in healthy donors. Primers for the PCR totalled 60 Vbeta and 13 Jbeta. Sequenced by immunoSEQ multiplex PCR; TCRdb stores in-frame clones only, minus some. The sample records 150,000 or so clones, 60% to 80% being singletons. The sequenced sample consisted of PBMCs. This receptor was obtained from a man aged 50 to 59 in good health and CMV-seropositive.

The CDR3 DNA reads TGCGCCAGCAGCCCCACCCGGGACAGGTTCACCGGGGAGCTGTTTTTT. Amino acids: CASSPTRDRFTGELFF. The chain combines TRBV4-3 with TRBJ2-2; 8 nucleotides line up with TRBD1. The ends lost 4 bases at V and 4 bases at J; junction bases unmatched: 8. Germline loops: CDR1 LGHNA, CDR2 YSLEER. The CDR3 has 16 amino acids.